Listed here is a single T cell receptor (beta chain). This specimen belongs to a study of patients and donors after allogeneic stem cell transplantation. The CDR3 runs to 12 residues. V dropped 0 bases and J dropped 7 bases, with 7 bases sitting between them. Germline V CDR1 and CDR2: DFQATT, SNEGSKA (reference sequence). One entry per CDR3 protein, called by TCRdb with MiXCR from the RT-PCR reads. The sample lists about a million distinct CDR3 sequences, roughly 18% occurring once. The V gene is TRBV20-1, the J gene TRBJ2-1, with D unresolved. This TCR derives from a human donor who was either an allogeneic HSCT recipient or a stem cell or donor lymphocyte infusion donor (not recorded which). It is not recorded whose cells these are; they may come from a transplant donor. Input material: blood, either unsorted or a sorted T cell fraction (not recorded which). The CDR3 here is CSARDLGNEQFF. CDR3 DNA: TGCAGTGCTAGAGATTTGGGAAATGAGCAGTTCTTC.